The 15 T cell receptor beta chains in this list originate from one sample, sequenced in a study of preoperative IRX-2 immunotherapy in early breast cancer. Described treatment: preoperative locoregional IRX-2 cytokine immunotherapy. Assay: immunoSEQ multiplex PCR; the TCRdb copy retains only in-frame clones and omits some. The table has about 19,000 clones, over 80% seen once. Sequences were derived from lymph node tissue, sampled after IRX-2 immunotherapy. The origin of the receptors is a human donor with breast cancer.

The J gene is TRBJ2-4, the V gene TRBV12-5; tentatively, D is TRBD1 (5 bases). From germline, CDR1 is LGHNT and CDR2 FRNRAP. The CDR3 runs 13 residues. CDR3 nucleotide sequence: TGTGCCAGCACCCTGGAAGGGGTAAACATTCAGTACTTC. Translation: CASTLEGVNIQYF.

This chain uses TRBV5-1 with TRBJ1-2; D remains ambiguous. Trimming took 0 bases from V and 4 from J, leaving 10 bases between them. The CDR3 spans 14 residues. The V gene's germline CDR1 is SGHRS and CDR2 YFSETQ. The CDR3 DNA reads TGCGCCAGCAGCTTGGAGGGCAAAATCTATGGCTACACCTTC. Amino acid sequence: CASSLEGKIYGYTF.

The chain has TRBV30 and TRBJ2-7; 7 positions agree with TRBD1. CDR1 GTSNPN and CDR2 SVGIG come from the germline V gene (reference sequence). This CDR3 contains 17 residues. Trimming at V came to 0 bases and at J to 1 base, leaving 12 bases not matched to a gene. The CDR3 DNA is TGTGCCTGGAGTGTAAAGTATCGGGGACAGAGATCCTACGAGCAGTACTTC. This encodes CAWSVKYRGQRSYEQYF.

The chain carries TRBV6-7 and TRBJ2-7, with a possible D match to TRBD2 (5 bases). TRBV6-7 is flagged as an ORF with uncertain function. Trimming shortened V by 6 bases and J by 5 bases, and 8 bases separated the two germline ends. The CDR3 is 11 residues long. CDR3 sequence (DNA): TGTGCCAGCAGACGTAGCGACGAGCAGTACTTC. Translation gives CASRRSDEQYF.

The chain recombines TRBV19 with TRBJ2-3, with a tentative D call TRBD1 (6 bases). There are 15 residues in the CDR3. In germline, CDR1 is LNHDA, CDR2 SQIVND (reference sequence). The V and J ends lost 0 bases and 2 bases respectively, with 9 bases between them. CDR3 sequence: CASSIEGTSTDTQYF. The CDR3 coding sequence is TGTGCCAGTAGTATAGAGGGGACATCCACAGATACGCAGTATTTT.

The genes are TRBV5-1 and TRBJ1-2; no clear D. The CDR3 runs 14 residues. Trimming removed 0 bases from V and 3 bases from J, with 9 bases in between. Germline-derived CDR1 and CDR2 are SGHRS and YFSETQ. CDR3 sequence: CASSLAGADYGYTF. CDR3 bases: TGCGCCAGCAGCTTGGCCGGAGCGGACTATGGCTACACCTTC.

The chain is built from TRBV29-1 and TRBJ2-1; a weak D match, TRBD1 (5 bases). The CDR3 contains 12 residues. V was pared by 6 bases and J by 6 bases, with 12 bases between. Germline CDR1 is SQVTM and CDR2 is ANQGSEA. Here the CDR3 reads CSVMGLSNEQFF. In nucleotides, the CDR3 is TGCAGCGTGATGGGGCTGTCCAATGAGCAGTTCTTC.

The chain recombines TRBV10-3 with TRBJ2-3; 9 bases are a match to TRBD2. The J segment lost 8 bases and the V segment lost 2 bases, leaving 11 bases of the junction unmatched. CDR1 and CDR2 from the germline V gene are ENHRY and SYGVKD. The CDR3 runs to 16 residues. The CDR3: CAISETGVAGVSTQYF. The CDR3 DNA is TGTGCCATCAGTGAGACCGGGGTAGCGGGAGTTAGTACGCAGTATTTT.

DNA for the CDR3: TGTGCCAGCAGTTTGTATAGGGATGAGCAGTTCTTC. Translating gives CASSLYRDEQFF. The gene calls are TRBV28 and TRBJ2-1, with D unclear. V was shortened by 3 bases and J by 8 bases, with 8 bases between the two germline ends. This CDR3 is 12 amino acids long. Germline V gene sequence: CDR1 MDHEN, CDR2 SYDVKM.

The chain links TRBV5-1 to TRBJ1-3; a weak D match, TRBD1 (5 bases). Germline CDR1 reads SGHRS; CDR2 reads YFSETQ. This CDR3 comprises 16 residues. Trimming removed 4 bases from V and 8 bases from J, with 22 bases in between. CDR3 sequence reads: CASSPNGAMGLDTIYF. The CDR3 DNA reads as TGCGCCAGCAGCCCGAACGGGGCCATGGGACTGGACACCATATATTTT. The entire variable domain, with the rest obtained from reference TRBV5-1 and TRBJ1-3, is as follows: KAGVTQTPRYLIKTRGQQVTLSCSPISGHRSVSWYQQTPGQGLQFLFEYFSETQRNKGNFPGRFSGRQFSNSRSEMNVSTLELGDSALYLCASSPNGAMGLDTIYFGEGSWLTVV.

This clone was observed a handful of times. The gene calls are TRBV19 and TRBJ2-5, with no clear D. The CDR3 covers 14 residues. Germline-derived CDR1 and CDR2 are LNHDA and SQIVND (reference sequence). Trimming took 2 bases from V and 2 from J, leaving 9 bases between them. The CDR3: CASSIRPRQETQYF. In DNA, the CDR3 is TGTGCCAGTAGTATAAGGCCGCGGCAAGAGACCCAGTACTTC. Together with reference TRBV19 and TRBJ2-5, the CDR3 gives the full variable domain: DGGITQSPKYLFRKEGQNVTLSCEQNLNHDAMYWYRQDPGQGLRLIYYSQIVNDFQKGDIAEGYSVSREKKESFPLTVTSAQKNPTAFYLCASSIRPRQETQYFGPGTRLLVL.

The genes are TRBV19 and TRBJ1-2; no definite D call. The CDR3 runs 15 residues. V was clipped by 4 bases and J by 2 bases, with 14 bases between them. Germline CDR1 and CDR2: LNHDA and SQIVND (reference sequence). CDR3 loop: CASSNRATANYGYTF. DNA for the CDR3: TGTGCCAGTAGTAATAGGGCAACAGCCAACTATGGCTACACCTTC.

The chain joins TRBV15 to TRBJ2-7, with a tentative D call TRBD2 (6 bases). V was cut by 7 bases and J by 7 bases, with 20 bases left in between. This CDR3 spans 14 amino acids. Germline V gene sequence: CDR1 LNHNV, CDR2 YYDKDF (reference sequence). In nucleotides, the CDR3 is TGTGCCACCATGCCGTTTCGGGGGAGTGGGGAGCAGTACTTC. The encoded protein is CATMPFRGSGEQYF.

V is TRBV29-1 and J is TRBJ1-4; 7 positions match TRBD1. V shed 7 bases and J 4 bases; nucleotides not matched to a gene: 6. The CDR3 is made up of 13 amino acids. Germline V CDR1 and CDR2: SQVTM, ANQGSEA. The CDR3 coding sequence is TGCAGCGGTACGGGACAGAGTAATGAAAAACTGTTTTTT. Protein sequence: CSGTGQSNEKLFF.

The rearrangement joins TRBV29-1 to TRBJ1-4; D remains unclear. V was clipped by 0 bases and J by 5 bases, with 10 bases between them. Germline V CDR1 and CDR2: SQVTM, ANQGSEA. This CDR3 contains 14 residues. In DNA, the CDR3 is TGCAGCGTTGAAGAAGGGAGCTACAATGAAAAACTGTTTTTT. Translated: CSVEEGSYNEKLFF.